This T cell receptor beta chain is from a study of spatial heterogeneity in lung cancer (dated by TCRdb to about 2019). Background on the whole study: Beta-chain transcripts were consistently detected in greater numbers than alpha-chain transcripts, which likely reflected higher beta-chain transcript abundance. Both alpha and beta chains were TCR-sequenced in roughly 200 tumor regions, roughly 70 matched nontumor lung samples and approximately 50 PBMC samples obtained at surgery. The study linked features of the TCR repertoire to counts of nonsynonymous mutations, which were determined by whole-exome sequencing of tumor tissue. In tumor regions, TCR transcript counts showed a strong correlation with a T cell transcriptional module score from matched bulk RNA-seq. In non-small cell lung cancer, the study quantitatively compared TCR alpha and beta repertoires across several tumor regions, matched nontumor lung, and blood. In the raw uncorrected reads, each unique combination of TCR and UMI appeared on average more than ten times. Overall study results and their limits: Confirming at a functional level the hypothesis that regional TCRs recognize regional mutations was considered to require additional single-cell paired TCR alpha and beta sequencing. Counts of ubiquitous and regional expanded TCRs correlated with counts of ubiquitous and regional nonsynonymous mutations, respectively. The tumor nonsynonymous mutation count correlated with the number of expanded intratumoral alpha and beta TCRs. TCR-seq was estimated to cover only around 6.4% of tumor T cells for alpha chains and roughly 12% for beta chains.

The receptor library was made with 5' RACE. Sequencing took place on a NextSeq 500. In the TCR library protocol, a unique molecular identifier was attached to each TCR cDNA molecule so that PCR and sequencing errors could be corrected. The original pipeline was this. TCR identification, UMI-based error correction and CDR3 extraction were performed with Decombinator tools. TCRs above a frequency of 2 per 1,000, corresponding to the top 1% of the tumor frequency distribution, were defined as expanded. Expanded tumor TCRs were classed as regional if statistically deemed absent (corrected P<0.05) from at least one tumor region, otherwise ubiquitous. Renyi diversity was calculated using the R vegan package after each repertoire was subsampled 100 times to 5,000 TCRs. To build CDR3 similarity networks, amino acid triplet string-kernel similarity was used, and CDR3s were connected when their pairwise similarity was above 0.82. Starting from the raw public reads, TCRdb applied fastp trimming at Q25, assembled clones with MiXCR and retained in-frame beta chains. Every CDR3 protein is listed once, alongside the most common genes and DNA of its rows. These V and J calls are TCRdb output, not the study's own analysis. In this sample the table shows about 13,000 distinct CDR3 sequences, roughly 2.9% of which occur a single time. The ten top clones hold 15% to 20% of the sample.

The time point label, read with the paper, signifies: sample taken at primary tumor resection. The donors were around 69 patients from the lung TRACERx cohort who had early-stage, untreated non-small cell lung cancer. For TCR sequencing, whole RNA was extracted from tumor and nontumor lung tissue, or from cryopreserved PBMC samples, and no cell sorting was done. Only patients with enough RNA available from two or more tumor regions were chosen for TCR sequencing. Before selection, tumor and adjacent nontumor lung specimens were reviewed by a lung pathologist. The junction shows trimming of 2 bases on V and 6 bases on J, plus 14 bases between the germline ends. The CDR3 sequence holds 15 residues, the cysteine and phenylalanine included. The read is trimmed to its CDR3 DNA, 45 bases read in frame from base 1. For CDR1 and CDR2, the germline V gene lists KGHSH and LQKENI. This clonotype was seen many times. Its cognate antigen has yet to be identified. No base quality information exists; no much larger clone differs at one position.

The sequence is built from TRBV18 and TRBJ1-5; the D gene is perhaps TRBD1, from 5 matching bases. This TCR was recovered from a male donor with early-stage non-small cell lung cancer. The material was lung tumor tissue, obtained at surgery. The nucleotides read TGTGCCAGCTCACCAGGCAGGGACGGTAGTCAGCCCCAGCATTTT. It encodes CASSPGRDGSQPQHF.